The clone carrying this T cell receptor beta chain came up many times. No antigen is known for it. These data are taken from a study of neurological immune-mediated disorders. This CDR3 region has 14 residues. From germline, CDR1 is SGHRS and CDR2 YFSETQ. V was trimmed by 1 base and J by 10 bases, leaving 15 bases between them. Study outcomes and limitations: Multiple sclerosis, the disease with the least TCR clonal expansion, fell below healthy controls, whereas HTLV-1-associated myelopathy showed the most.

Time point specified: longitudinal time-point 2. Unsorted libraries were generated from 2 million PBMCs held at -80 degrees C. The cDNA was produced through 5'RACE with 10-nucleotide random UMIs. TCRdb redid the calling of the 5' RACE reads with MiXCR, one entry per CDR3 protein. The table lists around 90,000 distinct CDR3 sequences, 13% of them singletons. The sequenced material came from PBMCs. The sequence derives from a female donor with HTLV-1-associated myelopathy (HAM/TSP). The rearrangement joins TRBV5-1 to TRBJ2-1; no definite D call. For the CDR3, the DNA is TGCGCCAGCAGCTTGCTAGGAGCCCCCCGAGAGCAGTTCTTC. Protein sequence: CASSLLGAPREQFF.